This T cell receptor (beta chain) was recorded in a study of blood T cells in healthy people across ages. For the second PCR, which ran for 7 to 11 cycles, a sample-barcoded 5' primer and a J-beta primer mix were used. TCRdb ran MiXCR on the 5' RACE reads and lists one entry per CDR3 protein. Among approximately 1.5 million distinct CDR3 sequences, about 31% were seen once, and the ten largest hold about 11%. With respect to this clonotype: A much larger clone is a single base away; this may be a read error.

Researchers collected about 9.1 milliliters of peripheral blood from every single donor. The sequenced sample was blood. The sequence came from a woman aged 25 to 39 in good health.

The CDR3 nucleotides read TGTACCAGCAGGGCAAGATTCTACGAGCAGTACTTC. Protein sequence: CTSRARFYEQYF. V is TRBV6-1 and J is TRBJ2-7; a weak D match, TRBD1 (5 bases). The CDR3 is 12 amino acids. Per the germline V gene, CDR1 is MNHNS and CDR2 is SASEGT.